This TCR beta chain appears in the sequencing data of a study of T cell repertoires in cytomegalovirus infection. Overall study context: Recently identified HLA-C-restricted CMV epitopes were among the peptides used. CMV infection plus the matching HLA type was flagged by public TCR beta signatures.

TCRdb passed the reads through MiXCR, listing each CDR3 protein once. The top ten clones hold 48% of a sample with about 570,000 distinct CDR3 sequences, approximately 40% of them seen once. Regarding this clonotype: Antigen: not known.

The CDR3 is 12 residues long. V shed 6 bases, J shed 8 bases, and the junction held 6 bases outside the gene matches. Germline V gene sequence: CDR1 MNHNS, CDR2 SASEGT. Study-level points and caveats: HLA-C-restricted CMV-specific TCR beta clonotypes were dominant in the ex vivo response. Cumulative frequency of public TCR beta families picked out carriers of CMV plus the relevant HLA.

The specimen comprised cultured PBMCs, sampled from culture after CMV antigen stimulation. V gene TRBV6-1 combines with J gene TRBJ1-2; 7 nucleotides match TRBD1. This TCR derives from a human donor in good health (CMV status not recorded). Some clones in this sample may be carry-over from other donors' samples. The CDR3 DNA reads TGTGCCAGCAGGACCAACAGGGGCGGCTACACCTTC. This sequence encodes CASRTNRGGYTF.